These T cell receptor beta chains were read from a single sample in a study of shared clonotypes between healthy human individuals. Method: immunoSEQ multiplex PCR; TCRdb's copy keeps in-frame clones and lacks some. The sample holds about 800,000 clones, approximately 97% seen once. Sequencing was performed on naive CD8+ T cells sorted from blood. Source of these receptors: a man aged 25 to 40 in good health. Each CDR3 is given with its conserved first and last residue.

v_call	j_call	cdr3_aa
TRBV9	TRBJ2-7	CASSEDSGSYEQYF
TRBV7-2	TRBJ2-3	CASSLTSGSPSSTDTQYF
TRBV6-4	TRBJ2-1	CASSDSGQVSNNEQFF
TRBV27	TRBJ2-7	CAILFPRGSSYEQYF
TRBV18	TRBJ2-4	CASSPAGELGIQYF
TRBV5-5	TRBJ1-3	CASSLGQGAGNTIYF
TRBV18	TRBJ2-1	CASSPRQGANYNEQFF
TRBV28	TRBJ1-2	CASSLAGQGAYGYTF
TRBV29-1	TRBJ2-7	CSVEGTTTYEQYF
TRBV15	TRBJ1-1	CATSAGGSSEAFF
TRBV2	TRBJ2-7	CASSESPPELVEQYF
TRBV9	TRBJ2-2	CASSGTGTGHTGELFF
TRBV27	TRBJ1-1	CASSTGRTTGVFF
TRBV27	TRBJ2-1	CASSLLGDGMIGLNEQFF
TRBV6-1	TRBJ2-5	CASSEGTAGTRWETQYF
TRBV25-1	TRBJ2-1	CASSEYVEQFF
TRBV5-6	TRBJ2-7	CASGPTGTSYEQYF
TRBV7-2	TRBJ1-5	CASSLDGSRNQPQHF
TRBV9	TRBJ2-2	CASSVGGLAGGPGTGELFF
TRBV9	TRBJ2-3	CASSVGLAEDSGGQYF
TRBV6-1	TRBJ1-4	CASSEQGDEKLFF
TRBV11-3	TRBJ2-1	CASSGDSTIEQFF
TRBV7-6	TRBJ2-1	CASSSLEHNEQFF
TRBV28	TRBJ2-1	CASSLRASRPDSYNEQFF
TRBV7-3	TRBJ2-1	CASSSGPGLADNEQFF
TRBV2	TRBJ2-1	CASSDPSGEQFF